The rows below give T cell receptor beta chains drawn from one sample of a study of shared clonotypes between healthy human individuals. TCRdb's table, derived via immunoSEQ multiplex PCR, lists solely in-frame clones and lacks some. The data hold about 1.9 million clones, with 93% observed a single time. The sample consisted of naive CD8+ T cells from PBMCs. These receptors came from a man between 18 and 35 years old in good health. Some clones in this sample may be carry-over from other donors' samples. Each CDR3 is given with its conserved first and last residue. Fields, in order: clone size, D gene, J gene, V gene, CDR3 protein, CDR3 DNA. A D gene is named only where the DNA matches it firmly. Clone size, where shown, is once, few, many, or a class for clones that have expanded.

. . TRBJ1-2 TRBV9 CASRGFGGYGYTF TGTGCCAGCAGAGGGTTCGGGGGCTATGGCTACACCTTC
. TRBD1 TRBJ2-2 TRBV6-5 CASSIRGTGELFF TGTGCCAGCAGTATCAGGGGGACCGGGGAGCTGTTTTTT
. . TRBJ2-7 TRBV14 CASSQAGTDEQYF TGTGCCAGCAGCCAGGCGGGGACCGACGAGCAGTACTTC
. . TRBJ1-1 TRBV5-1 CASSSGSGYTEAFF TGCGCCAGCAGCAGCGGTTCGGGGTACACTGAAGCTTTCTTT
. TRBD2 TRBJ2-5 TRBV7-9 CASSLVASGDQETQYF TGTGCCAGCAGCTTAGTGGCTAGCGGGGATCAAGAGACCCAGTACTTC
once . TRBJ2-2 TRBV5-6 CASSPLGTGGTGELFF TGTGCCAGCAGCCCATTGGGGACTGGCGGCACCGGGGAGCTGTTTTTT
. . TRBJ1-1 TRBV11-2 CASSLSEAFF TGTGCCAGCAGCTTAAGTGAAGCTTTCTTT
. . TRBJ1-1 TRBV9 CASSVAITNTEAFF TGTGCCAGCAGCGTAGCCATAACCAACACTGAAGCTTTCTTT
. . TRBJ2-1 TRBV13 CASSLGGNYNEQFF TGTGCCAGCAGCTTAGGTGGCAACTACAATGAGCAGTTCTTC
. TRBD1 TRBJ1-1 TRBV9 CASNPGVRTGDTEAFF TGTGCCAGCAACCCCGGGGTTCGGACAGGGGACACTGAAGCTTTCTTT
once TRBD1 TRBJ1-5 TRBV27 CASSLSRGTGQGYVQHF TGTGCCAGCAGTTTATCTAGGGGTACCGGACAGGGGTATGTTCAGCATTTT
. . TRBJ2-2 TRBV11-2 CASSHSGVSNTGELFF TGTGCCAGCAGCCACTCAGGGGTTTCGAACACCGGGGAGCTGTTTTTT
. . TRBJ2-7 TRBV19 CASSIGPGNGYEQYF TGTGCCAGTAGTATAGGCCCCGGGAACGGCTACGAGCAGTACTTC
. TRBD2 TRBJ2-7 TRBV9 CASSAGTSGMYEQYF TGTGCCAGCAGCGCCGGGACTAGCGGGATGTACGAGCAGTACTTC
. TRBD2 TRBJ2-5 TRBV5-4 CASSLELAGQETQYF TGTGCCAGCAGCTTGGAACTAGCGGGCCAAGAGACCCAGTACTTC
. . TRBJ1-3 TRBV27 CASKGGWGNTIYF TGTGCCAGCAAAGGGGGTTGGGGAAACACCATATATTTT
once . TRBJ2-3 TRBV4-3 CASSQDPDMELQYF TGCGCCAGCAGCCAAGACCCGGACATGGAGTTGCAGTATTTT
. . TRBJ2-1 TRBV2 CATPGGNEQFF TGTGCCACCCCTGGAGGAAATGAGCAGTTCTTC
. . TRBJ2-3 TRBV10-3 CAISSGADTQYF TGTGCCATCTCCTCTGGTGCAGATACGCAGTATTTT
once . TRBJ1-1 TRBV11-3 CASSLDRAQPEAFF TGTGCCAGCAGCTTAGATCGGGCACAACCTGAAGCTTTCTTT
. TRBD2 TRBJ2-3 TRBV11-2 CASSRTGTSGTDTQYF TGTGCCAGCAGCAGGACTGGTACTAGCGGGACAGATACGCAGTATTTT
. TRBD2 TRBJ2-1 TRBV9 CASNGGTSGNNEQFF TGTGCCAGTAATGGTGGGACTAGCGGGAACAATGAGCAGTTCTTC
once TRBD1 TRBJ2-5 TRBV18 CASSPGTGGDWGETQYF TGTGCCAGCTCACCAGGGACAGGGGGCGACTGGGGAGAGACCCAGTACTTC
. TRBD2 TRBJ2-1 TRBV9 CASSGKTSGNYNEQFF TGTGCCAGCAGCGGGAAGACTAGCGGGAACTACAATGAGCAGTTCTTC
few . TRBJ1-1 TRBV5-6 CASSLGHMNTEAFF TGTGCCAGCAGCTTGGGTCATATGAACACTGAAGCTTTCTTT
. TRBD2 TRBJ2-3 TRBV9 CASSTSGRGDTQYF TGTGCCAGCTCAACTAGCGGGAGGGGGGATACGCAGTATTTT